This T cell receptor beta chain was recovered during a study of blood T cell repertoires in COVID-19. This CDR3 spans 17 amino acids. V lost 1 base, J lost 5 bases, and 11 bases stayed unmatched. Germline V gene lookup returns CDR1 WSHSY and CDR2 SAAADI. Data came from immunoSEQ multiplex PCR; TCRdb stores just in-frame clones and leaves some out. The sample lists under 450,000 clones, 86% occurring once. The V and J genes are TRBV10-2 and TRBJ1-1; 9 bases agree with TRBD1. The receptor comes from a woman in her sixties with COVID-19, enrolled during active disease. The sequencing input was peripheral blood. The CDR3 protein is CASSEYGTGPHGTEAFF. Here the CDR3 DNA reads TGCGCCAGCAGTGAGTACGGGACAGGGCCCCACGGTACTGAAGCTTTCTTT.